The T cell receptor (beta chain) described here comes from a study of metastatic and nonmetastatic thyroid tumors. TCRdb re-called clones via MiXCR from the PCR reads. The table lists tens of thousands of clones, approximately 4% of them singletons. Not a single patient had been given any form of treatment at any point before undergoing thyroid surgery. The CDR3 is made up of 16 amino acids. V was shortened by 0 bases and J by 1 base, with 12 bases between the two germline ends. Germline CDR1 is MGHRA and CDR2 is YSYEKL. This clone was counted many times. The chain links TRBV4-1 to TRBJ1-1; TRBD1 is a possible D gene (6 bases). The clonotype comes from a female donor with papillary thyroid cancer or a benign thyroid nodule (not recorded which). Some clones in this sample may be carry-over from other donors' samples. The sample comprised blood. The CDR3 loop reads CASSQEIGTPNTEAFF. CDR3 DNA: TGCGCCAGCAGCCAAGAGATTGGGACACCGAACACTGAAGCTTTCTTT.